The 23 T cell receptor beta chains listed next were all sequenced from one sample in a study of blood T cell repertoires in COVID-19 (TCRdb year 2020). Libraries were prepared through the immunoSEQ multiplex PCR assay. TCRdb took this table from immuneACCESS and kept in-frame rearrangements with V and J called. Such tables lack part of the clones; where checked against another copy, unresolved V genes explain under half of the gap, and the rest is unexplained. Recorded for this sample are a few hundred thousand clones; roughly 91% of them occurred a single time. The ten largest account for about 1.1% of the sample. The sequenced material came from PBMCs or T cells enriched from blood (not recorded which). The receptors shown here come from a woman aged 18-29 years who had recovered from COVID-19.

V is TRBV24-1 and J is TRBJ2-5, with D perhaps TRBD2 (6 bases). The CDR3 is 13 amino acids. The germline V gene encodes CDR1 KGHDR and CDR2 SFDVKD. The germline V and J ends were trimmed by 4 bases and 5 bases, with 10 bases remaining between them. CDR3 nucleotides: TGTGCCACCAGTGAGGGAGGTTTGGAGACCCAGTACTTC. This translates into CATSEGGLETQYF.

The chain couples TRBV7-9 to TRBJ1-2; D gene uncertain. The germline V and J ends were trimmed by 8 bases and 0 bases, with 10 bases remaining between them. The CDR3 has 13 amino acids. Germline V gene data show CDR1 as SEHNR and CDR2 as FQNEAQ (reference sequence). CDR3 sequence (DNA): TGTGCCAGCGGCCACCTCTCTAACTATGGCTACACCTTC. It is translated as CASGHLSNYGYTF.

V is TRBV7-2 and J is TRBJ2-5, with 8 bases that match TRBD2. This CDR3 is 15 amino acids long. V lost 5 bases and J lost 5; bases outside the gene matches: 10. Germline lookup yields CDR1 SGHTA and CDR2 FQGNSA. The CDR3 sequence: CASSPTGGAGETQYF. The DNA for the CDR3 is TGTGCCAGCAGCCCAACGGGGGGGGCCGGGGAGACCCAGTACTTC.

The chain links TRBV6-5 to TRBJ2-3; no definite D call. V was cut by 6 bases and J by 10 bases, with 17 bases left in between. This CDR3 is built from 13 residues. Germline V CDR1 and CDR2: MNHEY, SVGAGI. CDR3 in amino acids: CASSPGRSSSQYF. The CDR3 DNA sequence: TGTGCCAGCAGCCCCGGTCGGTCAAGTTCGCAGTATTTT.

This chain links TRBV9 with TRBJ1-4; perhaps TRBD1 as D (6 bases). CDR1 is SGDLS and CDR2 is YYNGEE in the germline V gene. V dropped 0 bases and J dropped 3 bases, with 12 bases sitting between them. The length of the CDR3 is 16 residues. The DNA of the CDR3 is TGTGCCAGCAGCGTAGGCGGGGGCGCGGCTAATGAAAAACTGTTTTTT. As protein: CASSVGGGAANEKLFF.

The V gene is TRBV6-6, the J gene TRBJ2-7; 9 bases fit TRBD2. The ends lost 5 bases at V and 0 bases at J; junction bases unmatched: 17. The germline CDR1 and CDR2 sequences are MNHNY and SVGAGI (reference sequence). This CDR3 contains 19 residues. The CDR3, as DNA: TGTGCCAGCAGTCCATTCCCGGGACAGAGAGCGGGGGGCTCCTACGAGCAGTACTTC. It is translated as CASSPFPGQRAGGSYEQYF.

V usage is TRBV5-1 and J usage is TRBJ2-7, with no clear D. Trimming removed 2 bases at V and 3 bases at J, with 6 bases between. CDR3 length equals 12 residues. Germline CDR1 and CDR2: SGHRS and YFSETQ. CDR3 in amino acids: CASSFGGYEQYF. In DNA, the CDR3 is TGCGCCAGCAGCTTCGGCGGCTACGAGCAGTACTTC.

This clone was seen only a few times. The gene calls are TRBV7-2 and TRBJ1-6; maybe TRBD1 (5 bases). Germline CDR1 is SGHTA and CDR2 is FQGNSA. V lost 5 bases to trimming and J lost 7 bases, with 15 bases between them. The CDR3 sequence is 15 residues long. The CDR3 coding sequence is TGTGCCAGCAGCCCTACAGGACCCCCAAATTCACCCCTCCACTTT. As protein: CASSPTGPPNSPLHF.

This sequence joins TRBV12-5 and TRBJ2-1; TRBD1 might be the D (5 bases). This CDR3 region has 17 residues. Per the germline V gene, CDR1 is LGHNT and CDR2 is FRNRAP. V was pared by 5 bases and J by 0 bases, with 17 bases between. The CDR3 spells CASGTTRQPSSYNEQFF. CDR3 sequence (DNA): TGTGCTAGTGGTACCACCCGACAGCCTAGCTCCTACAATGAGCAGTTCTTC.

This rearrangement joins TRBV5-5 to TRBJ2-5; D may be TRBD2 (5 bases). Per the germline V gene, CDR1 is SGHKS and CDR2 is YYEKEE (reference sequence). Deletions cut 2 bases from V and 4 bases from J, with 15 bases between. The CDR3 consists of 15 residues. The CDR3 sequence is CASSFFRGRGETQYF. Here the CDR3 DNA reads TGTGCCAGCAGCTTTTTCCGAGGGAGAGGAGAGACCCAGTACTTC.

The sample holds one count of this clone. This sequence joins TRBV9 and TRBJ2-7, with TRBD2 matching over 7 bases. Losses at the gene ends were 0 bases for V and 5 bases for J; bases not matched to a gene: 8. This CDR3 contains 15 residues. The germline V gene encodes CDR1 SGDLS and CDR2 YYNGEE. The CDR3, as DNA: TGTGCCAGCAGCGTAGCTGGCGGGGGAGGGAACGAGCAGTACTTC. This encodes CASSVAGGGGNEQYF.

The gene calls are TRBV4-1 and TRBJ2-3; a possible D gene is TRBD2 (7 bases). Trimming shortened V by 0 bases and J by 3 bases, and 13 bases separated the two germline ends. Germline CDR1 MGHRA, CDR2 YSYEKL. The CDR3 is 16 residues long. The CDR3 DNA is TGCGCCAGCAGCCAAGATCTCGGGGGGCCGACAGATACGCAGTATTTT. This codes for CASSQDLGGPTDTQYF.

CDR3 region: CASSRSGEYGYTF. In DNA form, the CDR3 reads TGTGCCAGCAGCCGTTCGGGGGAATATGGCTACACCTTC. V usage is TRBV4-2 and J usage is TRBJ1-2; tentative D call: TRBD1 (5 bases). Germline lookup yields CDR1 LGHNA and CDR2 YNFKEQ. The CDR3 is made up of 13 amino acids. V was pared by 4 bases and J by 5 bases, with 11 bases between.

The genes are TRBV6-2 or TRBV6-3 and TRBJ1-3; 7 nucleotides match TRBD1. This CDR3 is 21 amino acids long. Germline lookup yields CDR1 MNHEY and CDR2 SVGEGT. V was pared by 4 bases and J by 7 bases, with 28 bases of the junction left unmatched. Here the CDR3 DNA reads TGTGCCAGCAGTTCCGAGGGTACGGGACAGCTAAGCCAGCTCTGGCGGAACACCATATATTTT. It is translated as CASSSEGTGQLSQLWRNTIYF.

The gene calls are TRBV6-2 or TRBV6-3 and TRBJ1-1; no reliable D call. Germline assignment: CDR1 MNHEY and CDR2 SVGEGT. The CDR3 contains 12 residues. The V and J ends lost 0 bases and 4 bases respectively, with 3 bases between them. This CDR3 reads CASSYSVTEAFF. CDR3 bases: TGTGCCAGCAGTTACTCCGTCACTGAAGCTTTCTTT.

The rearrangement joins TRBV4-1 to TRBJ1-2; 7 nucleotides match TRBD1. From germline, CDR1 is MGHRA and CDR2 YSYEKL. The CDR3 has 15 amino acids. V shed 4 bases, J shed 4 bases, and the junction held 9 bases outside the gene matches. CDR3 sequence: CASSPAGGILYGYTF. The CDR3 DNA follows: TGCGCCAGCAGCCCCGCAGGGGGTATCCTCTATGGCTACACCTTC.

This clone was detected once. The chain uses TRBV6-5 and TRBJ2-7; TRBD2 agrees at 7 bases. V shed 2 bases and J 3 bases; nucleotides not matched to a gene: 7. The germline V gene encodes CDR1 MNHEY and CDR2 SVGAGI. The CDR3 covers 15 residues. CDR3 DNA: TGTGCCAGCAGTTACCCAAGCGGGGTGAACTACGAGCAGTACTTC. It yields the protein CASSYPSGVNYEQYF.

The J gene is TRBJ2-7, the V gene TRBV4-3; tentative D call: TRBD2 (6 bases). From germline, CDR1 is LGHNA and CDR2 YSLEER. Trimming cost V 0 bases and J 3 bases, with 6 bases left between them. The CDR3 totals 13 residues. This CDR3 is CASSQDGGYEQYF. The CDR3 DNA reads as TGCGCCAGCAGCCAAGACGGGGGCTACGAGCAGTACTTC.

The chain combines TRBV5-1 with TRBJ1-1, with 8 bases that match TRBD1. The CDR3 consists of 15 residues. Germline loops: CDR1 SGHRS, CDR2 YFSETQ. The ends lost 4 bases at V and 3 bases at J; junction bases unmatched: 8. CDR3 nucleotides: TGCGCCAGCAGCCCCCGGACAGGGTTTGACACTGAAGCTTTCTTT. This encodes CASSPRTGFDTEAFF.

The chain joins TRBV10-1 to TRBJ2-1; 11 bases are a match to TRBD1. From germline, CDR1 is WNHNN and CDR2 SYGVQD (reference sequence). The CDR3 is made up of 15 amino acids. The V and J ends lost 6 bases and 3 bases, in that order; junction bases with no gene match: 4. The CDR3 loop is CASRDRGLIYNEQFF. The CDR3 DNA sequence: TGCGCCAGCAGGGACAGGGGGCTTATCTACAATGAGCAGTTCTTC.

This chain connects TRBV18 to TRBJ1-5; weak D call: TRBD1 (5 bases). V lost 3 bases to trimming and J lost 0 bases, with 24 bases between them. In germline, CDR1 is KGHSH, CDR2 LQKENI. This CDR3 has 20 residues. The CDR3 loop is CASSPTAGPLVQDSNQPQHF. For the CDR3, the DNA is TGTGCCAGCTCACCTACGGCGGGACCCCTTGTACAAGATAGCAATCAGCCCCAGCATTTT.

V gene TRBV2 combines with J gene TRBJ2-7; TRBD2 matches at 7 bases. After removal of 4 bases from V and 0 bases from J, the junction contained 6 bases not matched to a gene. This CDR3 contains 15 residues. The germline CDR1 and CDR2 sequences are SNHLY and FYNNEI. CDR3 DNA: TGTGCCAGCAGTGGAGCTAGCGGACTCTCCTACGAGCAGTACTTC. This gives the protein CASSGASGLSYEQYF.

This sequence joins TRBV5-6 and TRBJ2-3, with TRBD2 identical over 7 bases. Per the germline V gene, CDR1 is SGHDT and CDR2 is YYEEEE. The CDR3 is made up of 17 amino acids. The J segment lost 1 base and the V segment lost 1 base, leaving 9 bases of the junction unmatched. The CDR3 here is CASSLISSGRGTDTQYF. The CDR3, as DNA: TGTGCCAGCAGCTTGATTTCATCAGGGAGGGGCACAGATACGCAGTATTTT.